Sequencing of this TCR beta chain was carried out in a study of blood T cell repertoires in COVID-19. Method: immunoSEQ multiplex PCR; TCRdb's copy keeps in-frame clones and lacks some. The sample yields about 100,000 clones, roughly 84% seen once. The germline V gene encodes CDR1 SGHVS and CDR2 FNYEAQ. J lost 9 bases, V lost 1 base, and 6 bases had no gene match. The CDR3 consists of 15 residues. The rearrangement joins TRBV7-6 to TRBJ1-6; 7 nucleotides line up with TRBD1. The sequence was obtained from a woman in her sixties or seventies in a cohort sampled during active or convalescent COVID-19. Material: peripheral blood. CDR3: CASSLETGSGSPLHF. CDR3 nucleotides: TGTGCCAGCAGCTTAGAGACAGGGTCAGGTTCACCCCTCCACTTT.